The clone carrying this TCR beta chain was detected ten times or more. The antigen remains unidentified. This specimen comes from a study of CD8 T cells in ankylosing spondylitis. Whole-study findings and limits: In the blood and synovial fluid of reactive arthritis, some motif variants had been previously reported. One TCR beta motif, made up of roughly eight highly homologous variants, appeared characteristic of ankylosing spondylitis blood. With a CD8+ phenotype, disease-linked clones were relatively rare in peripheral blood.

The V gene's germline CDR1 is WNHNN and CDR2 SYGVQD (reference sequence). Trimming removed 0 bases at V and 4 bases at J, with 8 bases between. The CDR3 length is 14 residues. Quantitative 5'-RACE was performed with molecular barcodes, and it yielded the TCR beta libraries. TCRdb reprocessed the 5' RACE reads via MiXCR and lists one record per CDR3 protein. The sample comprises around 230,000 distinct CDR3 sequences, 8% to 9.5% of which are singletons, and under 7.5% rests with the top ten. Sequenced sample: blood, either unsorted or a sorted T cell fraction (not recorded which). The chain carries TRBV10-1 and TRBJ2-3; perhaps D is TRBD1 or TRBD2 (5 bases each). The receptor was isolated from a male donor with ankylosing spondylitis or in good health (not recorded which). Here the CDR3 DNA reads TGCGCCAGCAGTGAGTCTTGGGGGTCAGATACGCAGTATTTT. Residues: CASSESWGSDTQYF.